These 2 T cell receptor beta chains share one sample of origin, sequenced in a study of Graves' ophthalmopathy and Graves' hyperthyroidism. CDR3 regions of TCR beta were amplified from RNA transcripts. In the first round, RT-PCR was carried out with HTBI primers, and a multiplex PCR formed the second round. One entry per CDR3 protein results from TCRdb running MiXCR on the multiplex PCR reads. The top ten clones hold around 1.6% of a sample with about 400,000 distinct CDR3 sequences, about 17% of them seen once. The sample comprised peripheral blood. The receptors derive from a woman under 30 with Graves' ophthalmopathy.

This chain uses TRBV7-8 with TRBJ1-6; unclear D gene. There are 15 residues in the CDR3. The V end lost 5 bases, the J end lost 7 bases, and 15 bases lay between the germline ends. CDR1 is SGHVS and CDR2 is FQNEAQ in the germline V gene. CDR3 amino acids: CASSAMRVGNSPLHF. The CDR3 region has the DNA TGTGCCAGCAGCGCGATGCGGGTGGGGAATTCACCCCTCCACTTT.

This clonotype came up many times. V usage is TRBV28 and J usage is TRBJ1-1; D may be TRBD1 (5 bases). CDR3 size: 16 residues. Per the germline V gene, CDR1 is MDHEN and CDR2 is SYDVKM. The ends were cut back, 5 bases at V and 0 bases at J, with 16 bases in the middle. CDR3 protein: CASSIPRTSLNTEAFF. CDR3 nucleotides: TGTGCCAGCAGTATCCCCCGGACAAGCCTGAACACTGAAGCTTTCTTT.